This entry features one TCR beta chain sequence. The antigen is not known. This record comes from a study of Ad26.COV2.S vaccination and SARS-CoV-2 variants. Notes on the study in general: People who got the vaccine or the placebo had similar non-spike TCR breadth.

The germline V gene has CDR1 MDHEN and CDR2 SYDVKM. The ends lost 5 bases at V and 10 bases at J; junction bases unmatched: 10. The CDR3 contains 16 residues. The treatment denotes: 15 to 20 received Ad26.COV2.S at low or high dose, single or two shots; about 5 received placebo; per-sample allocation not given. Following the first vaccine or placebo injection, samples were taken on day 63. An 18-55-year-old adult in Boston served as donor. The data were produced by immunoSEQ multiplex PCR, yet TCRdb's version contains in-frame clones alone and is incomplete. The data show about 680,000 clones, approximately 88% seen once.

The sample in question was peripheral blood, obtained in a trial of Ad26.COV2.S vaccine versus placebo. V gene TRBV28 combines with J gene TRBJ2-1; TRBD2 matches 14 bases. The receptor's source is a person between 18 and 60 years old who received the Ad26.COV2.S COVID-19 vaccine or a placebo. CDR3 amino acids: CASSAVTSGRAREQFF. CDR3 DNA sequence: TGTGCCAGCAGTGCGGTGACTAGCGGGAGGGCCCGGGAGCAGTTCTTC.